Sequencing of this T cell receptor (beta chain) was carried out in a study of blood T cells in healthy people across ages. The total RNA that was extracted per sample amounted to at least 5.5 micrograms. V was cut by 4 bases and J by 5 bases, with 5 bases left in between. This CDR3 contains 12 residues. The V gene's germline CDR1 is KGHDR and CDR2 SFDVKD. A J-beta primer mix and a sample-barcoded 5' primer were used in a second PCR of about 7 to 12 cycles. Tags on each cDNA molecule came from a template-switch adaptor with 12 random nucleotides. TCRdb analysed the 5' RACE reads with MiXCR anew, one entry per CDR3 protein. The data show 780,000 or so distinct CDR3 sequences, just over 55% seen once.

This rearrangement joins TRBV24-1 to TRBJ2-1; D not resolved. Sequenced: blood. The sequence was collected from a man in his forties in good health. The CDR3 reads CATSEFDNEQFF. The CDR3 region has the DNA TGTGCCACCAGTGAATTTGACAATGAGCAGTTCTTC.